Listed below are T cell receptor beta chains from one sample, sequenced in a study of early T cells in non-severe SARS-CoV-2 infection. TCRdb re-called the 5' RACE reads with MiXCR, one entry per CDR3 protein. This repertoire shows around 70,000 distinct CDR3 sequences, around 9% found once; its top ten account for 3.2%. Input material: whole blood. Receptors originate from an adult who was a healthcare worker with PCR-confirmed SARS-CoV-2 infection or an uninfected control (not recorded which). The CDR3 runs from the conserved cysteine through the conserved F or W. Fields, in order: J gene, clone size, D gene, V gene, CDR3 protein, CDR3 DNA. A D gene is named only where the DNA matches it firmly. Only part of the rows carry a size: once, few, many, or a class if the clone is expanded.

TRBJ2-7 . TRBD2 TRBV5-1 CASSWSAGGGEQYF TGCGCCAGCAGCTGGTCCGCGGGAGGGGGCGAGCAGTACTTC
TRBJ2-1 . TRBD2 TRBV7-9 CASSLRREGPNEQFF TGTGCCAGCAGCTTGAGGCGGGAGGGCCCCAATGAGCAGTTCTTC
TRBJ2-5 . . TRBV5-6 CASSLGEGKTQYF TGTGCCAGCAGCTTGGGAGAGGGAAAGACCCAGTACTTC
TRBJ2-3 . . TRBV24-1 CATSDLDPDTQYF TGTGCCACCAGTGATTTGGACCCAGATACGCAGTATTTT
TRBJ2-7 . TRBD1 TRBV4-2 CASSQEAGGNYEQYF TGTGCCAGCAGCCAGGAGGCAGGGGGCAATTACGAGCAGTACTTC
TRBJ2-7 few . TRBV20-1 CSARDTGVGNDEQYF TGCAGTGCTAGAGATACCGGGGTCGGAAACGACGAGCAGTACTTC
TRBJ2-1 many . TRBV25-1 CASSFGSQEEQFF TGTGCCAGCAGTTTCGGGAGTCAGGAGGAGCAGTTCTTC
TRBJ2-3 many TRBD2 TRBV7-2 CASSWRTSGRAEPDTQYF TGTGCCAGCAGCTGGAGGACTAGCGGGAGGGCCGAGCCAGATACGCAGTATTTT
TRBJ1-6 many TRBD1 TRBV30 CAWQGEASPLHF TGTGCCTGGCAGGGGGAAGCTTCACCCCTCCACTTT
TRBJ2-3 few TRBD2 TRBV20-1 CSAVAGTTDTQYF TGCAGTGCGGTAGCGGGCACCACAGATACGCAGTATTTT
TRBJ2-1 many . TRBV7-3 CASSLDGAATYNEQFF TGTGCCAGCAGCCTCGATGGAGCCGCTACCTACAATGAGCAGTTCTTC
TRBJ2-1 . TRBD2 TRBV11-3 CASSPGGSFTNEQFF TGTGCCAGCAGCCCCGGGGGGAGTTTTACAAATGAGCAGTTCTTC
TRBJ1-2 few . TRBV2 CASSVVARSGYTF TGTGCCAGCAGTGTGGTCGCCCGGAGCGGCTACACCTTC
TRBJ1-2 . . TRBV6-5 CASTRGRNPGDYGYTF TGTGCCAGCACAAGGGGACGGAATCCTGGGGACTATGGCTACACCTTC
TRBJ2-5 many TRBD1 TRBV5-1 CASSLQGYQETQYF TGCGCCAGCAGCCTACAGGGGTACCAAGAGACCCAGTACTTC
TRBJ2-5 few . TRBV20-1 CSARAAGSGRGTQYF TGCAGTGCTAGAGCCGCTGGAAGTGGCAGAGGGACCCAGTACTTC
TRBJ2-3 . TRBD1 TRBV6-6 CASSSGPGQGIRDTQYF TGTGCCAGCAGTTCCGGGCCGGGACAGGGTATCAGGGATACGCAGTATTTT
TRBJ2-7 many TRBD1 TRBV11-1 CASSSQRPGQGLYEQYF TGTGCCAGCAGCTCACAAAGACCGGGACAGGGGTTATACGAGCAGTACTTC
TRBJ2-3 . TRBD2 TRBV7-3 CASSSTSGRTSMQYF TGTGCCAGCAGCTCCACTAGCGGGAGGACCTCAATGCAGTATTTT
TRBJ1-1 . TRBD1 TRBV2 CASRGQKLIEAFF TGTGCCAGCAGGGGACAGAAGTTGATTGAAGCTTTCTTT
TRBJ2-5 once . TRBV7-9 CACSPQGGETQYF TGTGCCTGCAGCCCCCAGGGTGGAGAGACCCAGTACTTC
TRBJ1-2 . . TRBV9 CASSVGMVPYGYTF TGTGCCAGCAGCGTAGGGATGGTACCCTATGGCTACACCTTC
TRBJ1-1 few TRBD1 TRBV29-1 CSVEGQGATEAFF TGCAGCGTTGAAGGACAGGGGGCCACTGAAGCTTTCTTT
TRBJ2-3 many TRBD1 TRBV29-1 CSVRRGGDRELF TGCAGCGTACGACGGGGCGGGGACAGGGAACTTTTT
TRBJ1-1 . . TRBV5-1 CASSLEWNTEAFF TGCGCCAGCAGCTTGGAGTGGAACACTGAAGCTTTCTTT
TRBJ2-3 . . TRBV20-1 CSATTDLSADTQYF TGCAGTGCTACTACGGACTTGTCGGCAGATACGCAGTATTTT
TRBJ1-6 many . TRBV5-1 CASSLAGRSNSPLHF TGCGCCAGCAGCTTGGCGGGCAGGAGTAATTCACCCCTCCACTTT
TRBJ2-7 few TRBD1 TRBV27 CASTRGSGQPYEQYF TGTGCCAGCACCCGAGGGTCGGGACAGCCCTACGAGCAGTACTTC
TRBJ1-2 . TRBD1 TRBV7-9 CASSTQTGNYGYTF TGTGCCAGCAGCACCCAGACAGGGAACTATGGCTACACCTTC
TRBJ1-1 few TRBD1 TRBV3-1 CASSQIPTGETNTEAFF TGTGCCAGCAGCCAAATTCCAACAGGGGAAACAAACACTGAAGCTTTCTTT
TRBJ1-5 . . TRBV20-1 CSARDLAGAPNQPQHF TGCAGTGCTAGAGATCTAGCCGGGGCACCCAATCAGCCCCAGCATTTT
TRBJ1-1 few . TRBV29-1 CSVAHNDGTEAFF TGCAGCGTCGCCCATAACGACGGCACTGAAGCTTTCTTT
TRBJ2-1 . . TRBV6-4 CASSEGNGPTLRSSYNEQFF TGTGCCAGCAGTGAGGGCAACGGGCCAACCCTCCGAAGCTCCTACAATGAGCAGTTCTTC
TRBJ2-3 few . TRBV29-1 CSVGLRGTDTQYF TGCAGCGTGGGACTCCGGGGCACAGATACGCAGTATTTT
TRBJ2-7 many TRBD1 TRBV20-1 CRPDRDREYEQYF TGCAGACCCGATCGGGACAGGGAGTACGAGCAGTACTTC
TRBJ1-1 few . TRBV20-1 CSAREPADRWAFF TGCAGTGCTAGAGAACCGGCCGACCGATGGGCTTTCTTT
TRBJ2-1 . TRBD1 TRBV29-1 CSLRGTLYNEQFF TGCAGCCTCAGGGGGACCCTTTACAATGAGCAGTTCTTC
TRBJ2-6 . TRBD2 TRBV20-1 CSARGASGVNVLTF TGCAGTGCTAGAGGGGCTAGCGGAGTCAACGTCCTGACTTTC
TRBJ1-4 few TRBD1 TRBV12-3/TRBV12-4 CASSSDPGTAEFF TGTGCCAGCAGTTCGGACCCCGGGACAGCCGAATTTTTT
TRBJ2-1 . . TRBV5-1 CASRLAHSSYNEQFF TGCGCCAGCAGGCTCGCTCACTCCTCCTACAATGAGCAGTTCTTC
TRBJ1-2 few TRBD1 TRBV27 CASKDRDYGYTF TGTGCCAGCAAGGACAGGGACTATGGCTACACCTTC
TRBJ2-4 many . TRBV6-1 CASSVLGLAKNIQYF TGTGCCAGCAGTGTTTTAGGGCTAGCCAAAAACATTCAGTACTTC
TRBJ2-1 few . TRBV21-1 CAPQGTYNEQFF TGTGCCCCGCAGGGGACCTACAATGAGCAGTTCTTC
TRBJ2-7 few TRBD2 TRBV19 CASSSTGRLAGGDYEQYF TGTGCCAGTAGTAGTACAGGGAGGCTAGCGGGAGGAGATTACGAGCAGTACTTC
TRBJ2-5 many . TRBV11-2 CASSLEAAGKAATQYF TGTGCCAGCAGCTTAGAGGCGGCAGGGAAGGCGGCGACCCAGTACTTC